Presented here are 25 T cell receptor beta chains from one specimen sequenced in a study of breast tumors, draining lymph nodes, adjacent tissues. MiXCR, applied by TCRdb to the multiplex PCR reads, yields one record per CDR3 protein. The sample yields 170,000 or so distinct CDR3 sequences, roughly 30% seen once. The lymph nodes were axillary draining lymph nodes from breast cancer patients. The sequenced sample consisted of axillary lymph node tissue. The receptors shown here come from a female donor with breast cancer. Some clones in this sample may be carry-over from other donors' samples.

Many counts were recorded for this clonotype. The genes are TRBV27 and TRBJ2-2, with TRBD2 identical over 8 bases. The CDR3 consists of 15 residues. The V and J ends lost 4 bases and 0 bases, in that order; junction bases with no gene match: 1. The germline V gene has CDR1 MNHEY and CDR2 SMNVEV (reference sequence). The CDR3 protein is CASSWRGANTGELFF. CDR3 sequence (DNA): TGTGCCAGCAGTTGGCGGGGGGCGAACACCGGGGAGCTGTTTTTT.

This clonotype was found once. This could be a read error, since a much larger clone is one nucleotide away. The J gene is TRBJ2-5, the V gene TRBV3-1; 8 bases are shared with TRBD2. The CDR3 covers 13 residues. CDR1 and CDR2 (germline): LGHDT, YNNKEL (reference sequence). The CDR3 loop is CPSSQLAEETQYF. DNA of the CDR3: TGTCCCAGCAGCCAACTAGCGGAAGAGACCCAGTACTTC.

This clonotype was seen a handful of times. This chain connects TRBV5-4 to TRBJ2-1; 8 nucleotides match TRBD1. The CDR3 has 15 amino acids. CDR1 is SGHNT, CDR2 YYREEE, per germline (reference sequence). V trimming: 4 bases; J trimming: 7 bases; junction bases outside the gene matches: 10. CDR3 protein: CASSPTGAGANEQFF. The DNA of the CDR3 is TGTGCCAGCAGCCCGACAGGGGCTGGGGCGAATGAGCAGTTCTTC.

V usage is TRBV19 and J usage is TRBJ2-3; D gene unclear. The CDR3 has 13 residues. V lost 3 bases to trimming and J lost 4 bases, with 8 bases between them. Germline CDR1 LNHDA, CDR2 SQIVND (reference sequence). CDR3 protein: CASSIMAADTQYF. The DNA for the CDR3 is TGTGCCAGTAGTATTATGGCGGCAGATACGCAGTATTTT.

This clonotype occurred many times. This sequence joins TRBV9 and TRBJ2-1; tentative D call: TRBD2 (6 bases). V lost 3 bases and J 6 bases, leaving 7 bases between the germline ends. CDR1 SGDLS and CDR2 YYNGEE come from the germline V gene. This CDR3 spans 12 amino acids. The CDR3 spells CASSAGVNEQFF. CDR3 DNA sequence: TGTGCCAGCAGCGCGGGGGTCAATGAGCAGTTCTTC.

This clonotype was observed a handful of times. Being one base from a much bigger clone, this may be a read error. Written as DNA, the CDR3 is TGTGCCAGCAGCTATCGGGGGGAAGCGACCCAGTACTTC. Translated: CASSYRGEATQYF. The chain links TRBV11-3 to TRBJ2-5; TRBD2 matches 7 bases. The CDR3 sequence is 13 residues long. V dropped 4 bases and J dropped 7; count of bases not matched to a gene: 6. CDR1 is SGHNT, CDR2 YENEEA, per germline.

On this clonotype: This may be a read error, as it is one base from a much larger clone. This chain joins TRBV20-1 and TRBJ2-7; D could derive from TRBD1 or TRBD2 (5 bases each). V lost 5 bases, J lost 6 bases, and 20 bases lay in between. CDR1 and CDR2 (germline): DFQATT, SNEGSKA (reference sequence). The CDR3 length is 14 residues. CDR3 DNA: TGCAGTGCTCTAGCCCAGGGATCGGAATCCGAGCAGTACTTC. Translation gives CSALAQGSESEQYF.

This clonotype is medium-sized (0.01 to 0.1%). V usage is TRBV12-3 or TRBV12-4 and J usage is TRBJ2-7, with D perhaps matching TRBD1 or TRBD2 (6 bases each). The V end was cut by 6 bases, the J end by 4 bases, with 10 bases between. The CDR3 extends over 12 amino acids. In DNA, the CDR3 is TGTGCCAGCAGCAAGGGGGGTTACGAGCAGTACTTC. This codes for CASSKGGYEQYF.

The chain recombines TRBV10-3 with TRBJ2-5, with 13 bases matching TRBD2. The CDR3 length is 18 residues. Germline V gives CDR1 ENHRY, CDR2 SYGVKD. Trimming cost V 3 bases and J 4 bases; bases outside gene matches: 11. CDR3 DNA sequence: TGTGCCATCAGTGACCACGGACTAGCGGGAGTCTTGAGAGAGACCCAGTACTTC. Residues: CAISDHGLAGVLRETQYF.

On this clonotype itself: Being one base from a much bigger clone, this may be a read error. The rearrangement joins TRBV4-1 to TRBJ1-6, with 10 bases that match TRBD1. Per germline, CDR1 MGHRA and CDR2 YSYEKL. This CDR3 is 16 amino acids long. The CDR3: CASGQGRQGANSPLHF. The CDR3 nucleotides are TGCGCCAGCGGCCAAGGTAGACAGGGGGCGAATTCACCCCTCCACTTT.

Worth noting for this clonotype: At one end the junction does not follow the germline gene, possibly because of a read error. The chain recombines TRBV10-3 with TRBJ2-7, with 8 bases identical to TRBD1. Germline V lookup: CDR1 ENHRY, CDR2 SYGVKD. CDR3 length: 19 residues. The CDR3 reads CAISESGQGAPTGPSGRTF. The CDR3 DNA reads TGTGCCATCAGTGAGTCTGGGCAGGGGGCGCCAACGGGGCCCTCGGGGAGGACCTTC.

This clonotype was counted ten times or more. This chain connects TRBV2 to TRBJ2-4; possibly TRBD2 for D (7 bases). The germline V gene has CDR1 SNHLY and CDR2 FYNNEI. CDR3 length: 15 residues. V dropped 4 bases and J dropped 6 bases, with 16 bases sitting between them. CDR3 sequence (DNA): TGTGCCAGCAGTGGGGTCGGCGGGGGCCGAAACATTCAGTACTTC. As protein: CASSGVGGGRNIQYF.

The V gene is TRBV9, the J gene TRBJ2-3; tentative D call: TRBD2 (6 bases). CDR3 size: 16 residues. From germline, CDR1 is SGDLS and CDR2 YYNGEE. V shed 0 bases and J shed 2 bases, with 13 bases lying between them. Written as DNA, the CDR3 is TGTGCCAGCAGCGTAGGGTCCGGGAGTGACACAGATACGCAGTATTTT. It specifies CASSVGSGSDTDTQYF.

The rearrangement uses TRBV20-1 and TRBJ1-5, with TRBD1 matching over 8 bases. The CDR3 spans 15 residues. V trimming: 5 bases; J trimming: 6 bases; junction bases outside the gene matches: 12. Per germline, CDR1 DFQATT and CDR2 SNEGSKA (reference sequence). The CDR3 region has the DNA TGCAGTGCTGATAAACAGGGGGACACAACTCAGCCCCAGCATTTT. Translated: CSADKQGDTTQPQHF.

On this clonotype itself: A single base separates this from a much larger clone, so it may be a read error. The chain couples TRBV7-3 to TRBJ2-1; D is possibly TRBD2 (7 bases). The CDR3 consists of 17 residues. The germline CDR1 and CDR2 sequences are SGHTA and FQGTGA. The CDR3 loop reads CASSLRGAGVDYNEQSF. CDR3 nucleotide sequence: TGTGCCAGCAGCTTAAGGGGGGCGGGGGTCGACTACAATGAGCAGTCCTTC.

The CDR3: CASSQASLDTEAFF. CDR3 DNA sequence: TGTGCCAGCAGCCAAGCCAGCTTAGACACTGAAGCTTTCTTT. The J gene is TRBJ1-1, the V gene TRBV3-1; D ambiguous. The CDR3 spans 14 residues. Trimming removed 1 base from V and 3 bases from J, with 9 bases in between. Germline V CDR1 and CDR2: LGHDT, YNNKEL (reference sequence).

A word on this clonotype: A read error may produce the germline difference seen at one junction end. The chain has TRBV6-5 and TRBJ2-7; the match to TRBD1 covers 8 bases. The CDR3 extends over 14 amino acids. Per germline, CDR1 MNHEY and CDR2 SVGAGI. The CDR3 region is CASSHSGQGYEQYF. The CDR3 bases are TGTGCCAGCAGTCACTCCGGACAGGGCTACGAGCAGTACTTC.

The CDR3 loop reads CASNPGGSYTF. The CDR3 nucleotides read TGTGCCAGCAACCCAGGGGGGTCGTACACCTTC. The chain is built from TRBV6-5 and TRBJ1-2; 7 bases match TRBD1. This CDR3 spans 11 amino acids. CDR1 MNHEY and CDR2 SVGAGI come from the germline V gene. Trimming took 7 bases from V and 11 from J; bases not matched to a gene: 7.

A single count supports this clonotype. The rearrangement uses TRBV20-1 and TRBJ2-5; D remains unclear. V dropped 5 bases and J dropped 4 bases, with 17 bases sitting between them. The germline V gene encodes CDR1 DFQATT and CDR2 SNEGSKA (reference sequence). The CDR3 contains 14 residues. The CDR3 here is CSAGVGSLRETQYF. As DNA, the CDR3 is TGCAGTGCTGGGGTAGGATCCCTACGAGAGACCCAGTACTTC.

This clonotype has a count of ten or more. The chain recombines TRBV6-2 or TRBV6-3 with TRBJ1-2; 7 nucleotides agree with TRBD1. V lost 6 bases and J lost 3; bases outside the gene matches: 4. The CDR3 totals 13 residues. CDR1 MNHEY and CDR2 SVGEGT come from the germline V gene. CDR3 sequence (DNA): TGTGCCAGCAGACGACAGGGCGACTATGGCTACACCTTC. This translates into CASRRQGDYGYTF.

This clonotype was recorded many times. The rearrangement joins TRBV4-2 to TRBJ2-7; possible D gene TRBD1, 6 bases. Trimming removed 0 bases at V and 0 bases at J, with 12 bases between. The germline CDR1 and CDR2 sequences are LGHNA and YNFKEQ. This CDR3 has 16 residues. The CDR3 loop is CASSQDVGATSYEQYF. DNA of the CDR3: TGTGCCAGCAGCCAAGATGTGGGGGCGACCTCCTACGAGCAGTACTTC.

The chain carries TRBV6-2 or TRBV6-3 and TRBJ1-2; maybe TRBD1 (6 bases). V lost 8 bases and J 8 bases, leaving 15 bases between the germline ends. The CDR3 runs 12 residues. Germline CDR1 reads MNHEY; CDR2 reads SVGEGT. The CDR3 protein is CASFTWGGGYTF. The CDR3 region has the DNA TGTGCCAGCTTTACCTGGGGGGGCGGCTACACCTTC.

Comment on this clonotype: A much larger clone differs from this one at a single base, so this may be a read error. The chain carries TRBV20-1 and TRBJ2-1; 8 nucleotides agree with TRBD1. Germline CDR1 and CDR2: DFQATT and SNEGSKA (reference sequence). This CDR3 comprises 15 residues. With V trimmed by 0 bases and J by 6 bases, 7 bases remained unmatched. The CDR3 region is CSARDWTGIPNEQFF. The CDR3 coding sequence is TGCAGTGCTAGAGATTGGACAGGGATTCCCAATGAGCAGTTCTTC.

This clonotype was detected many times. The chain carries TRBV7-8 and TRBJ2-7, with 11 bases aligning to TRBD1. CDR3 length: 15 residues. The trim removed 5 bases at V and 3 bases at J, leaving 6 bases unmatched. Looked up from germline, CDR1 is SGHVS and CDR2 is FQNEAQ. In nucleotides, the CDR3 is TGTGCCAGCAGCCGGGACAGGGGGGGGGGCTACGAGCAGTACTTC. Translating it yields CASSRDRGGGYEQYF.

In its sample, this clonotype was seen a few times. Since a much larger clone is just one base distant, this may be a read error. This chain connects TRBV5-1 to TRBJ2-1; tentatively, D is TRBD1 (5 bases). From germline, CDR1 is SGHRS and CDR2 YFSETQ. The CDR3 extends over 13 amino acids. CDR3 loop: CASSQTEYNDQFF. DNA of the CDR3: TGCGCCAGCAGCCAGACAGAGTACAATGACCAGTTCTTC.